Listed here are 18 T cell receptor beta chains from one sample, sequenced in a study of tumor and adjacent non-tumor tissue in lung cancer. A modified ARM-PCR protocol with three rounds of nested PCR amplified TCRbeta. TCRdb reprocessed the multiplex PCR reads with MiXCR, giving one entry per CDR3 protein. Found here are 50,000 to 60,000 distinct CDR3 sequences, 70% to 80% of them singletons; the top ten hold roughly 25%. No cell sorting was done before RNA was extracted from the tissue. Distant lung tissue was collected more than 3 cm away from the tumor edge. Input material: distant non-tumor lung tissue. These receptors were collected from a woman aged 55-69 years with non-small cell lung cancer.

The chain employs TRBV5-1 and TRBJ2-2; the D gene is possibly TRBD2 (5 bases). Germline-derived CDR1 and CDR2 are SGHRS and YFSETQ. The V and J ends lost 2 bases and 0 bases respectively, with 8 bases between them. The CDR3 is made up of 15 amino acids. In nucleotides, the CDR3 is TGCGCCAGCAGCTTCGACTATACGAACACCGGGGAGCTGTTTTTT. This translates into CASSFDYTNTGELFF.

By sample share, this clonotype is medium-sized. The chain uses TRBV6-5 and TRBJ2-7; 9 positions match TRBD1. Germline assignment: CDR1 MNHEY and CDR2 SVGAGI. V lost 5 bases, J lost 3 bases, and 8 bases stayed unmatched. This CDR3 contains 15 residues. The CDR3 DNA is TGTGCCAGCAGTGACGCCGGGACAGGGATCTACGAGCAGTACTTC. As protein: CASSDAGTGIYEQYF.

This clonotype has at least ten counts. The chain links TRBV20-1 to TRBJ1-1; the D is unclear. The length of the CDR3 is 10 residues. Trimming took off 2 bases at V and 10 bases at J, with 8 bases between the two ends. Per the germline V gene, CDR1 is DFQATT and CDR2 is SNEGSKA (reference sequence). The CDR3: CSARREGAFF. CDR3 coding DNA: TGCAGTGCTAGACGGGAAGGAGCTTTCTTT.

The chain combines TRBV6-2 or TRBV6-3 with TRBJ2-3, with D maybe TRBD2 (6 bases). V was pared by 7 bases and J by 8 bases, with 28 bases between. CDR3 length equals 17 residues. The V gene's germline CDR1 is MNHEY and CDR2 SVGEGT. CDR3 amino acids: CASNLRGETSGRGTQYF. In DNA, the CDR3 is TGTGCCAGCAATTTGCGCGGAGAGACCTCCGGGAGAGGTACGCAGTATTTT.

Worth noting for this clonotype: A much larger clone sits a single nucleotide away, making a read error possible. The conserved final phenylalanine or tryptophan is absent from the CDR3, which likely points to a read error. The J gene is TRBJ2-7, the V gene TRBV30; TRBD1 might be the D (6 bases). Trimming removed 3 bases at V and 2 bases at J, with 11 bases between. In germline, CDR1 is GTSNPN, CDR2 SVGIG (reference sequence). This CDR3 contains 13 residues. CDR3 DNA sequence: TGTGCCTGGAGGCCACAGGGTGCCTACGAGCAGTACTCC. Protein sequence: CAWRPQGAYEQYS.

A word on this clonotype: The junction departs from the called germline gene at one end, perhaps through a read error. This sequence joins TRBV11-3 and TRBJ2-1, with 14 positions matching TRBD2. There are 16 residues in the CDR3. Germline CDR1 and CDR2: SGHNT and YENEEA. The CDR3 bases are TGTGCCAGCAGCTCGGAGGGGACTAGCGGGGGCAATAAGCAGTTCTTC. As protein: CASSSEGTSGGNKQFF.

Turning to this clonotype: A read error may explain this, as a much larger clone is one base away. Given the absence of the conserved phenylalanine or tryptophan at the CDR3 end, a read error is likely. The chain links TRBV28 to TRBJ2-3; 12 bases align to TRBD2. The CDR3 has 15 amino acids. The germline V gene has CDR1 MDHEN and CDR2 SYDVKM. Trimming removed 9 bases from V and 2 bases from J; junction bases left unmatched: 6. CDR3 protein: CASASGREFTDTQYL. The CDR3 coding sequence is TGTGCCAGTGCTAGCGGGAGGGAATTCACAGATACGCAGTATTTA.

As regards this clonotype: The conserved closing phenylalanine or tryptophan is absent in this CDR3, likely reflecting a read error. The chain combines TRBV4-1 with TRBJ2-1; no clear D gene. The CDR3 loop spans 14 amino acids. Per germline, CDR1 MGHRA and CDR2 YSYEKL. The CDR3 is CAISQEATVNEQFI. The CDR3 nucleotides read TGCGCCATCAGCCAAGAGGCAACCGTGAATGAGCAGTTCATC.

This clonotype occurred many times. This may be a read error, as it is one base from a much larger clone. The chain combines TRBV29-1 with TRBJ2-7; tentative D call: TRBD1 (6 bases). The CDR3 has 13 amino acids. CDR1 is SQVTM and CDR2 is ANQGSEA in the germline V gene. The CDR3: CSVYGQSAYGQYF. CDR3 in DNA: TGCAGCGTTTACGGACAGAGCGCCTACGGGCAGTACTTC.

As for this clonotype: Sequence at one end of the junction differs from germline and may be a read error. The genes are TRBV4-3 and TRBJ2-3, with D perhaps matching TRBD1 or TRBD2 (5 bases each). This CDR3 contains 15 residues. In germline, CDR1 is LGHNA, CDR2 YSLEER. The CDR3 here is CASSQGTYGADTQYF. The CDR3 DNA is TGCGCCAGCAGCCAAGGGACTTACGGGGCAGATACACAGTATTTT.

The chain is built from TRBV5-1 and TRBJ2-3, with 9 bases lining up with TRBD2. Germline V gene lookup returns CDR1 SGHRS and CDR2 YFSETQ. There are 17 residues in the CDR3. V lost 3 bases and J lost 4; bases outside the gene matches: 12. In DNA, the CDR3 is TGCGCCAGCAGCTGGCCGGTACTAGCGGGTTCCGCAGATACGCAGTATTTT. Encoded protein: CASSWPVLAGSADTQYF.

This clonotype was seen many times. The genes are TRBV5-6 and TRBJ1-5, with D possibly being TRBD1 (5 bases). Trimming shortened V by 4 bases and J by 1 base, and 12 bases separated the two germline ends. The V gene's germline CDR1 is SGHDT and CDR2 YYEEEE. CDR3 size: 15 residues. The CDR3 sequence: CASSQGGASNQPQHF. The CDR3 bases are TGTGCCAGCAGCCAGGGAGGGGCGAGCAATCAGCCCCAGCATTTT.

This clonotype was recorded at least ten times. The genes are TRBV30 and TRBJ1-2; D not certain. The germline V gene has CDR1 GTSNPN and CDR2 SVGIG (reference sequence). The CDR3 covers 14 residues. Trimming left V 3 bases short and J 7 bases short, with 18 bases between. The CDR3 sequence: CAWSLEGGVRGYTF. DNA of the CDR3: TGTGCCTGGAGCCTCGAGGGCGGGGTTCGTGGCTACACCTTC.

This clonotype was counted ten times or more. The chain uses TRBV7-9 and TRBJ2-1, with a possible D match to TRBD1 (6 bases). The CDR3 extends over 17 amino acids. Trimming took off 2 bases at V and 8 bases at J, with 22 bases between the two ends. The germline CDR1 and CDR2 sequences are SEHNR and FQNEAQ (reference sequence). CDR3 DNA: TGTGCCAGCAGCTTACTGCTGATTGGTAGGGGGATAGATGAGCAGTTCTTC. Translation gives CASSLLLIGRGIDEQFF.

Comment on this clonotype: The junction departs from germline at one end; a sequencing error may be responsible. The gene calls are TRBV11-3 and TRBJ1-3; the D is unclear. Germline V gives CDR1 SGHNT, CDR2 YENEEA. CDR3 length: 13 residues. CDR3 DNA sequence: TGTGCAGCCCGGGAGGACTCTAGAAACACCATATATTTT. This translates into CAAREDSRNTIYF.

The rearrangement links TRBV11-2 to TRBJ2-5; weak D call: TRBD1 (6 bases). CDR3 length: 14 amino acids. Trimming cost V 4 bases and J 4 bases, with 13 bases left between them. Germline CDR1 and CDR2: SGHAT and FQNNGV. The CDR3 is CASSCYRVGETQYF. CDR3 nucleotide sequence: TGTGCCAGCAGCTGTTACAGGGTGGGAGAGACCCAGTACTTC.

On this clonotype itself: Since no conserved phenylalanine or tryptophan closes the CDR3, a read error is the likely cause. The V gene is TRBV4-3, the J gene TRBJ2-1; no clear D gene. Germline V gene data show CDR1 as LGHNA and CDR2 as YSLEER. The CDR3 loop spans 15 amino acids. V was shortened by 0 bases and J by 4 bases, with 10 bases between the two germline ends. The CDR3 DNA is TGCGCCAGCAGCCAAGATCGGATCTCATACAATGAGCAGTTCATC. Encoded protein: CASSQDRISYNEQFI.

The V and J genes are TRBV28 and TRBJ2-1, with D uncertain. The V gene's germline CDR1 is MDHEN and CDR2 SYDVKM. The length of the CDR3 is 15 residues. Trimming took 3 bases from V and 4 from J, leaving 13 bases between them. In DNA form, the CDR3 reads TGTGCCAGCAGTTTCATCGGAAGTCAATACAATGAGCAGTTCTTC. Its translation: CASSFIGSQYNEQFF.